The rows below give T cell receptor beta chains drawn from one sample of a study of control samples from healthy donors and cancer patients. Profiled with immunoSEQ multiplex PCR; TCRdb holds only in-frame clones, not every one. The profile shows around 140,000 clones, about nine tenths of them singletons. Sequencing was carried out using blood. Receptor source: a man in his late teens or twenties in good health. The CDR3 runs from the conserved cysteine through the conserved F or W. The order of the fields is D gene, V gene, J gene, clone size, CDR3 DNA, CDR3 protein. D genes are given only for firm matches. Rows may omit the clone size; those that give it use once, few, many or a size class.

>TRBD2|TRBV6-6|TRBJ2-7|NA
TGTGCCAGCAGTCCCGGGACTAGCGCCGTCTACGAGCAGTACTTC
CASSPGTSAVYEQYF
>TRBD1|TRBV27|TRBJ1-6|NA
TGTGCCAGTGGACAGGTCAACTCCTATAATTCACCCCTCCACTTT
CASGQVNSYNSPLHF
>NA|TRBV7-2|TRBJ2-7|NA
TGTGCCAGCAGCTTCCTTGTCTCCTCCTACGAGCAGTACTTC
CASSFLVSSYEQYF
>TRBD1|TRBV9|TRBJ1-3|NA
TGTGCCAGCAGCGGGACAGGGGGAGTGGGAAACACCATATATTTT
CASSGTGGVGNTIYF
>NA|TRBV6-6|TRBJ1-2|NA
TGTGCCAGCAGGGTACAGGTTTATGGCTACACCTTC
CASRVQVYGYTF
>TRBD1|TRBV28|TRBJ1-5|once
TGTGCCAGCAGGCCTGCGGGACAGGGTACGGGACAGCCCCAGCATTTT
CASRPAGQGTGQPQHF
>TRBD1|TRBV9|TRBJ2-3|NA
TGTGCCAGCAGCGCCCCCCGGGACAGGGGAACAGATACGCAGTATTTT
CASSAPRDRGTDTQYF
>TRBD2|TRBV2|TRBJ2-7|NA
TGTGCCAGCAGCTTTCTAGCGGGGGGGCTGGGCGAGCAGTACTTC
CASSFLAGGLGEQYF
>TRBD1|TRBV2|TRBJ1-1|NA
TGTGCCAGCAGAATAACACAGGGGGCCTACACTGAAGCTTTCTTT
CASRITQGAYTEAFF
>NA|TRBV5-1|TRBJ1-1|NA
TGCGCCAGCAGCTTGGTTGGGGGACCGGGGACTGAAGCTTTCTTT
CASSLVGGPGTEAFF
>TRBD2|TRBV6-1|TRBJ2-3|NA
TGTGCCAGCAGTGCGCGACTAGCGGGGGGCACAGATACGCAGTATTTT
CASSARLAGGTDTQYF
>NA|TRBV5-4|TRBJ1-1|NA
TGTGCCAGCAGCTTGTCTTTACAGCAGGCTAACACTGAAGCTTTCTTT
CASSLSLQQANTEAFF
>TRBD1|TRBV29-1|TRBJ1-2|few
TGCAGCGCCGGGGACAGGGAGTTCTATGGCTACACCTTC
CSAGDREFYGYTF
>NA|TRBV7-3|TRBJ2-2|NA
TGTGCCAGCAGCTTGCTGAACACCGGGGAGCTGTTTTTT
CASSLLNTGELFF
>NA|TRBV7-2|TRBJ1-6|NA
TGTGCCAGCAGCTTCCTCCGGTGGGGGGGAAGCTCACCCCTCCACTTT
CASSFLRWGGSSPLHF
>NA|TRBV7-9|TRBJ2-3|NA
TGTGCCAGCAGCGATTCGGGCACAGATACGCAGTATTTT
CASSDSGTDTQYF
>TRBD2|TRBV5-1|TRBJ2-3|NA
TGCGCCAGCAGCTCCGGACTAGCGGGGGGGGCAGATACGCAGTATTTT
CASSSGLAGGADTQYF
>TRBD1|TRBV7-3|TRBJ2-1|NA
TGTGCCAGCAGCTCGCTCTCCCGGCAGGGGGCGAATGAGCAGTTCTTC
CASSSLSRQGANEQFF
>NA|TRBV18|TRBJ1-5|NA
TGTGCCAGCTCACCACCAGGGAGAGGCAATCAGCCCCAGCATTTT
CASSPPGRGNQPQHF
>NA|TRBV5-1|TRBJ2-5|NA
TGCGCCAGCAGCTTGGTCCACGGGGGTGAGACCCAGTACTTC
CASSLVHGGETQYF
>NA|TRBV6-5|TRBJ1-5|NA
TGTGCCAGCAGTAGAAGTAGGGTTAGCAATCAGCCCCAGCATTTT
CASSRSRVSNQPQHF
>NA|TRBV11-1|TRBJ2-3|NA
TGTGCCAGCAGCTTAGTGGGAACCCATCCCCGTGAGCAGTATTTT
CASSLVGTHPREQYF
>TRBD2|TRBV9|TRBJ2-1|NA
TGTGCCAGCAGCCCTCGTCTTTTACTAGCGGGGGTGGAGCAGTTCTTC
CASSPRLLLAGVEQFF
>NA|TRBV5-1|TRBJ1-1|NA
TGCGCCAGCAGCTTGCCGCACAGGGTGAACACTGAAGCTTTCTTT
CASSLPHRVNTEAFF
>NA|TRBV9|TRBJ1-3|NA
TGTGCCAGCAGCGTATCGGACGGGACTTCGACTTCTGGAAACACCATATATTTT
CASSVSDGTSTSGNTIYF
>TRBD1|TRBV7-9|TRBJ2-2|NA
TGTGCCAGCAGCAGACAGGGCACCGGGGAGCTGTTTTTT
CASSRQGTGELFF
>TRBD1|TRBV18|TRBJ1-1|NA
TGTGCCAGCTCACTAGACCAGGGGGCGTACACTGAAGCTTTCTTT
CASSLDQGAYTEAFF
>TRBD1|TRBV27|TRBJ1-1|NA
TGTGCCAGCAGTTCCGGGACAGGAAGTATGAACACTGAAGCTTTCTTT
CASSSGTGSMNTEAFF
>NA|TRBV5-1|TRBJ2-6|few
TGCGCCAGCAGCCCCAGGGACAGCGGACTAGTGGCTGGGGCCAACGTCCTGACTTTC
CASSPRDSGLVAGANVLTF
>NA|TRBV25-1|TRBJ2-7|NA
TGTGCCAGCAGTGAATTAGGCGGCAGGGGTGCCGAAAACGAGCAGTACTTC
CASSELGGRGAENEQYF
>TRBD2|TRBV5-6|TRBJ2-1|NA
TGTGCCAGCAGCTTGTTAACTAGCGGGGAATTGACCGATGAGCAGTTCTTC
CASSLLTSGELTDEQFF
>NA|TRBV12-3/TRBV12-4|TRBJ1-1|once
TGTGCCAGCAGGCCACAGGGAAACACTGAAGCTTTCTTT
CASRPQGNTEAFF
>NA|TRBV27|TRBJ1-2|NA
TGTGCCAGCAGATTCATAACAGGGAACTATGGCTACACCTTC
CASRFITGNYGYTF
>TRBD2|TRBV9|TRBJ2-2|NA
TGTGCCAGCAGCGTAGGGGGACTAGCGGGGAACACCGGGGAGCTGTTTTTT
CASSVGGLAGNTGELFF
>NA|TRBV7-2|TRBJ2-7|NA
TGTGCCAGCAGCTTACAAGGGTCATCCCCCTACGAGCAGTACTTC
CASSLQGSSPYEQYF
>NA|TRBV9|TRBJ2-3|NA
TGTGCCAGCAGCGTAGGGGCGGGGAACACAGATACGCAGTATTTT
CASSVGAGNTDTQYF
>NA|TRBV3-1/TRBV3-2|TRBJ1-1|NA
TGTGCCAGCAGCTACGAGGTTTGGGGGGCCGGGAACACTGAAGCTTTCTTT
CASSYEVWGAGNTEAFF
>TRBD1|TRBV5-4|TRBJ1-5|NA
TGTGCCAGCAGCATGGACAGGGGGGATCAGCCCCAGCATTTT
CASSMDRGDQPQHF
>NA|TRBV3-1/TRBV3-2|TRBJ1-2|NA
TGTGCCAGCAGCCGCTTTGGGGGGGTAGGCGACTATGGCTACACCTTC
CASSRFGGVGDYGYTF
>TRBD1|TRBV5-1|TRBJ2-2|NA
TGCGCCTGCTCCGGGACAGGGAACACCGGGGAGCTGTTTTTT
CACSGTGNTGELFF
>NA|TRBV2|TRBJ2-7|NA
TGTGCCAGCAGTCAGCCGCGGGAGCAGTACTTC
CASSQPREQYF
>NA|TRBV11-1|TRBJ1-1|NA
TGTGCCAGCAGCTTAGTGGAGGGGACTGAAGCTTTCTTT
CASSLVEGTEAFF
>TRBD1|TRBV7-9|TRBJ2-1|NA
TGTGCCAGCAGCCGACAACAGGGGTATTGGGATGAGCAGTTCTTC
CASSRQQGYWDEQFF
>NA|TRBV12-3/TRBV12-4|TRBJ1-1|NA
TGTGCCAGCAGAAAAGACAGGGAAGCTTTCTTT
CASRKDREAFF
>NA|TRBV10-1|TRBJ2-1|NA
TGCGCCAGCAGTGAGGCAGTGGCCTTACCGGGTATGTCCGGGTCCTACAATGAGCAGTTCTTC
CASSEAVALPGMSGSYNEQFF
>NA|TRBV5-1|TRBJ1-2|NA
TGCGCCAGCAGCTTGGCCGACGACAGGTCTGGCTACACCTTC
CASSLADDRSGYTF
>NA|TRBV10-3|TRBJ2-5|once
TGTGCCATCAGCTCGGGGGAGACCCAGTACTTC
CAISSGETQYF
>NA|TRBV2|TRBJ1-4|once
TGTGCCAGCAGTGAATTTGGGGAAAAACTGTTTTTT
CASSEFGEKLFF
>NA|TRBV9|TRBJ2-2|NA
TGTGCCAGCAGCCTCCAGGGTATACTTCTCACCGGGGAGCTGTTTTTT
CASSLQGILLTGELFF
>NA|TRBV6-1|TRBJ1-6|NA
TGTGCCAGCAGTGAATGGGGAATTTCACCCCTCCACTTT
CASSEWGISPLHF
>NA|TRBV7-2|TRBJ2-5|NA
TGTGCCAGCAGCTTGAGTCCTAGTTCTTCGGAGACCCAGTACTTC
CASSLSPSSSETQYF
>NA|TRBV29-1|TRBJ1-2|NA
TGCAGCGTTCCCGGGGAGTATGGCTACACCTTC
CSVPGEYGYTF
>NA|TRBV2|TRBJ2-3|NA
TGTGCCAGCAGTGTAGGTATGGATACGCAGTATTTT
CASSVGMDTQYF
>NA|TRBV5-5|TRBJ2-2|NA
TGTGCCAGCAGCTTCGACACCGGGGAGCTGTTTTTT
CASSFDTGELFF
>TRBD2|TRBV11-2|TRBJ2-1|NA
TGTGCCAGCAGCTTATCGTACGCTAGCGGGGTCAATGAGCAGTTCTTC
CASSLSYASGVNEQFF
>TRBD1|TRBV27|TRBJ2-6|NA
TGTGCCAGCAGTTTATTTGGACAGGGGGCTGGGGCCAACGTCCTGACTTTC
CASSLFGQGAGANVLTF
>NA|TRBV11-3|TRBJ2-1|NA
TGTGCCAGCTCCTCACAGGGAGGTGAGCAGTTCTTC
CASSSQGGEQFF